The rows below give T cell receptor beta chains drawn from one sample of a study of blood T cells in healthy people across ages. TCRdb independently ran MiXCR on the 5' RACE reads; one entry per CDR3 protein. The profile covers about 780,000 distinct CDR3 sequences, with 60% to 80% appearing a single time and roughly 26% taken by the ten largest. Sequencing was performed on blood. These receptor sequences come from a young man in good health. Both conserved end residues are part of each CDR3. Fields, in order: clone size, V gene, D gene, J gene, CDR3 protein, CDR3 DNA. The D gene is left open where the match is weak. A row's size may be missing; if present it is once, few, many or a size class.

-	TRBV20-1	TRBD2	TRBJ2-3	CSARGPGLAAADTQYF	TGCAGTGCTAGGGGTCCGGGACTAGCGGCGGCAGATACGCAGTATTTT
-	TRBV7-2	TRBD2	TRBJ2-1	CASSLTTSGGIYWEQFF	TGTGCCAGCAGCTTAACAACTAGCGGGGGAATATACTGGGAGCAGTTCTTC
-	TRBV14	-	TRBJ2-7	CASSQVGGLYEQYF	TGTGCCAGCAGCCAAGTCGGGGGGCTCTACGAGCAGTACTTC
-	TRBV4-3	-	TRBJ1-2	CASSQEGLGWGHTF	TGCGCCAGCAGCCAAGAGGGTCTGGGATGGGGCCACACCTTC
few	TRBV4-3	TRBD2	TRBJ2-3	CASSQKRGAATDTQYF	TGCGCCAGCAGCCAGAAGCGGGGGGCGGCCACAGATACGCAGTATTTT
-	TRBV20-1	-	TRBJ1-3	CSARDFGGPGNTIYF	TGCAGTGCTAGAGATTTCGGGGGCCCTGGAAACACCATATATTTT
once	TRBV7-2	-	TRBJ2-5	CASSFRPGGAQETQYF	TGTGCCAGCAGCTTTCGGCCAGGGGGGGCCCAAGAGACCCAGTACTTC
once	TRBV7-2	TRBD1	TRBJ2-1	CASSFQGAYNEQFF	TGTGCCAGCAGCTTTCAGGGGGCTTACAATGAGCAGTTCTTC
-	TRBV20-1	-	TRBJ2-7	CSAVRRSTYEQYF	TGCAGTGCTGTCCGGAGGAGCACCTACGAGCAGTACTTC
few	TRBV10-3	-	TRBJ1-6	CAISVREASPLHF	TGTGCCATCAGTGTAAGGGAAGCTTCACCCCTCCACTTT
-	TRBV12-3/TRBV12-4	TRBD1	TRBJ2-1	CASRTGTGVNEQFF	TGTGCCAGCAGAACCGGGACAGGGGTCAATGAGCAGTTCTTC
few	TRBV29-1	-	TRBJ2-5	CSVVGLGGETQYF	TGCAGCGTTGTTGGGCTGGGGGGTGAGACCCAGTACTTC
-	TRBV5-1	TRBD1	TRBJ1-2	CASSLDPGQGNYGYTF	TGCGCCAGCAGCTTGGACCCGGGACAGGGGAACTATGGCTACACCTTC
once	TRBV2	-	TRBJ2-7	CASSEAVLSYEQYF	TGTGCCAGCAGTGAGGCAGTCCTCTCCTACGAGCAGTACTTC
-	TRBV20-1	-	TRBJ2-3	CSANLWDTQYF	TGCAGTGCTAATCTATGGGATACGCAGTATTTT
-	TRBV28	-	TRBJ2-7	CASKVGSYEQYF	TGTGCCAGCAAGGTTGGGTCCTACGAGCAGTACTTC
once	TRBV7-3	-	TRBJ2-5	CASSPEGGRTQYF	TGTGCCAGCAGCCCCGAGGGGGGGAGGACCCAGTACTTC
few	TRBV5-1	-	TRBJ2-6	CASSLTLPGANVLTF	TGCGCCAGCAGCTTGACCCTCCCTGGGGCCAACGTCCTGACTTTC
-	TRBV12-3/TRBV12-4	-	TRBJ2-1	CASSFPLRDEQFF	TGTGCCAGCAGTTTCCCCCTCAGGGATGAGCAGTTCTTC
-	TRBV28	-	TRBJ2-7	CASTPQAMAAYEQYF	TGTGCCAGCACGCCACAAGCTATGGCGGCCTACGAGCAGTACTTC
few	TRBV29-1	TRBD1	TRBJ2-5	CSVGVTGAEETQYF	TGCAGCGTTGGCGTGACAGGGGCGGAAGAGACCCAGTACTTC
-	TRBV20-1	TRBD1	TRBJ2-3	CSADMTGTADTQYF	TGCAGTGCCGACATGACCGGGACAGCAGATACGCAGTATTTT
once	TRBV27	TRBD2	TRBJ2-1	CASSTGLGNYNEQFF	TGTGCCAGCAGTACGGGACTAGGGAATTACAATGAGCAGTTCTTC
once	TRBV6-2/TRBV6-3	TRBD1	TRBJ2-7	CATGTDPYEQYF	TGTGCAACCGGGACAGACCCCTACGAGCAGTACTTC
-	TRBV7-2	-	TRBJ2-3	CASSLFGGGGLADTQYF	TGTGCCAGCAGCTTATTTGGAGGGGGGGGATTGGCAGATACGCAGTATTTT
few	TRBV20-1	-	TRBJ2-7	CSAPDNYEQYF	TGCAGTGCTCCGGACAACTACGAGCAGTACTTC
-	TRBV30	TRBD2	TRBJ2-2	CAWMGLAGTGELFF	TGTGCCTGGATGGGTCTAGCGGGCACCGGGGAGCTGTTTTTT
-	TRBV5-1	TRBD1	TRBJ2-7	CASRQGAREQYF	TGCGCCAGCAGGCAGGGGGCGAGGGAGCAGTACTTC
-	TRBV6-4	TRBD1	TRBJ2-1	CASSDSGTGDYNEQFF	TGTGCCAGCAGTGACTCGGGTACAGGGGATTACAATGAGCAGTTCTTC